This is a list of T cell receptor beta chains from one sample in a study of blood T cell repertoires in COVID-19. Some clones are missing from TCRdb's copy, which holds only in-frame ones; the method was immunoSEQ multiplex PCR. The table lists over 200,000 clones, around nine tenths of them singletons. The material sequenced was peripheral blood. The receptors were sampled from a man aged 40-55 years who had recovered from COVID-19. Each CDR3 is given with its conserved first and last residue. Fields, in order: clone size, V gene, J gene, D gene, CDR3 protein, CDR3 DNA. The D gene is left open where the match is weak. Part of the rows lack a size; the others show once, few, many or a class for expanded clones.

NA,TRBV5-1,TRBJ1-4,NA,CASTTLASATNEKLFF,TGCGCCAGCACCACCCTGGCAAGCGCAACTAATGAAAAACTGTTTTTT
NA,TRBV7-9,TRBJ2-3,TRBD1,CASSGQGMNQLSTDTQYF,TGTGCCAGCAGTGGACAGGGGATGAACCAGCTCAGCACAGATACGCAGTATTTT
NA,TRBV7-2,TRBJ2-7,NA,CASSLGSGGMIYEQYF,TGTGCCAGCAGCTTAGGATCCGGCGGGATGATCTACGAGCAGTACTTC
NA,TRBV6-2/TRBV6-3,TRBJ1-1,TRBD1,CASSTTGDRTEAFF,TGTGCCAGCAGCACCACAGGGGATCGCACTGAAGCTTTCTTT
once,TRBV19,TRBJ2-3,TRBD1,CASQDRGPFEQYF,TGTGCCAGTCAGGACAGGGGGCCTTTCGAGCAGTATTTT
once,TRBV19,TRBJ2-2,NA,CASKVAQNTGELFF,TGTGCCAGTAAAGTAGCGCAGAACACCGGGGAGCTGTTTTTT
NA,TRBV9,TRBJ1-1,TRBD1,CASSAQGVGTEAFF,TGTGCCAGCAGCGCACAGGGGGTGGGGACTGAAGCTTTCTTT
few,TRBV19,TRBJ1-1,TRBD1,CASSITGQLGTTEAFF,TGTGCCAGTAGTATAACGGGACAGTTGGGGACCACTGAAGCTTTCTTT
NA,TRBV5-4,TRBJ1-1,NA,CASSFTRERVLEAFF,TGTGCCAGCAGCTTCACTAGGGAACGAGTTTTGGAGGCTTTCTTT
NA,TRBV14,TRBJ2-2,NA,CASSQVRGNTGELFF,TGTGCCAGCAGCCAAGTCAGGGGGAACACCGGGGAGCTGTTTTTT
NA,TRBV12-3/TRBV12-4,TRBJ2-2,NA,CASRGVSTGELFF,TGTGCCAGCAGGGGCGTTAGCACCGGGGAGCTGTTTTTT
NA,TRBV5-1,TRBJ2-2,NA,CASRSDSYTGELFF,TGCGCCAGCAGGTCTGACAGTTACACCGGGGAGCTGTTTTTT
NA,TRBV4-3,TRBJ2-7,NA,CASSQDSAVFSEQYF,TGCGCCAGCAGCCAAGATTCGGCGGTCTTCTCCGAGCAGTACTTC
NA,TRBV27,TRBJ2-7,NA,CASSTRGGYPSYEQYF,TGTGCCAGCAGCACCCGTGGAGGTTATCCCTCTTACGAGCAGTACTTC
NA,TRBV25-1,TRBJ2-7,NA,CASSDWGTGSYEQYF,TGTGCCAGCAGTGATTGGGGAACCGGGAGCTACGAGCAGTACTTC
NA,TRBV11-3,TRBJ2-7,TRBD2,CASSTSGRSYEQYF,TGTGCCAGCAGTACTAGCGGGAGGTCCTACGAGCAGTACTTC
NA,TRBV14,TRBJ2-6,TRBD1,CASSPQGTGGYSSGANVLTF,TGTGCCAGCAGCCCCCAAGGGACAGGGGGATACTCATCTGGGGCCAACGTCCTGACTTTC
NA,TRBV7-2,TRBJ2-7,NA,CASSLVGQGSGYEQYF,TGTGCCAGCAGCTTAGTGGGTCAGGGTAGTGGCTACGAGCAGTACTTC
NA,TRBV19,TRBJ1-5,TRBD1,CASSIGQGAFGNQPQHF,TGTGCCAGTAGTATCGGACAGGGGGCATTTGGGAATCAGCCCCAGCATTTT
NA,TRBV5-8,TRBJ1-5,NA,CASSLMTLNQPQHF,TGTGCCAGCAGCTTGATGACACTCAATCAGCCCCAGCATTTT
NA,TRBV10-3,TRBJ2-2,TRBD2,CAITTSGNTGELFF,TGTGCCATCACCACTAGCGGCAACACCGGGGAGCTGTTTTTT
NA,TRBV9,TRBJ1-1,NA,CASSVGGGDKAEAFF,TGTGCCAGCAGCGTGGGGGGGGGAGACAAAGCTGAAGCTTTCTTT
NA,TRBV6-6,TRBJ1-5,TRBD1,CASSWTGGFDQPQHF,TGTGCCAGCAGTTGGACAGGGGGTTTTGATCAGCCCCAGCATTTT
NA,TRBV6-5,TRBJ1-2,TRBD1,CASSYSPTGPYGYTF,TGTGCCAGCAGTTACTCGCCGACAGGGCCCTATGGCTACACCTTC
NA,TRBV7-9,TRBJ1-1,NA,CASSPRNTEAFF,TGTGCCAGCAGCCCCAGAAACACTGAAGCTTTCTTT
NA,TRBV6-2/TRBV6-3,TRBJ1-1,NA,CASSTIWGRTTEAFF,TGTGCCAGCAGTACTATCTGGGGGCGTACCACTGAAGCTTTCTTT
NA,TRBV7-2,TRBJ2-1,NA,CASSLRGQTYNEQFF,TGTGCCAGCAGCTTACGTGGACAAACCTACAATGAGCAGTTCTTC
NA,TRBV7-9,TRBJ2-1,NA,CASSLRANEQFF,TGTGCCAGCAGCTTAAGAGCAAATGAGCAGTTCTTC
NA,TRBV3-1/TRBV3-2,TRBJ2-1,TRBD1,CASSQSATGLNEQFF,TGTGCCAGCAGCCAATCAGCGACAGGGCTCAATGAGCAGTTCTTC
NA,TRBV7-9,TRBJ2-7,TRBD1,CASSSVDRQHEQYF,TGTGCCAGCAGCTCCGTGGACAGGCAGCACGAGCAGTACTTC
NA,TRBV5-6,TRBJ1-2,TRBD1,CASSFGQGTNYGYTF,TGTGCCAGCAGCTTTGGACAGGGGACAAACTATGGCTACACCTTC
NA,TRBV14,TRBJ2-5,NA,CASSQVSRQEQETQYF,TGTGCCAGCAGCCAAGTATCCCGACAGGAACAAGAGACCCAGTACTTC
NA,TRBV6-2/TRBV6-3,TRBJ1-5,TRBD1,CASSHQTGVGNQPQHF,TGTGCCAGCAGCCACCAAACAGGGGTAGGCAATCAGCCCCAGCATTTT
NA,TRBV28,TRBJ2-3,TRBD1,CASSAGPTGVGRTDTQYF,TGTGCCAGCAGCGCAGGACCCACAGGGGTAGGTCGCACAGATACGCAGTATTTT